This TCR beta chain was documented in a study of shared T cell receptors in the human thymus. The table came from immunoSEQ multiplex PCR; TCRdb's copy has only in-frame clones and leaves some out. The table includes about 730,000 clones, 80% to 90% detected once. CDR3 length: 16 amino acids. CDR1 SGHRS and CDR2 YFSETQ come from the germline V gene. V was cut by 4 bases and J by 2 bases, with 15 bases left in between. The same sample was also used in a study of human thymus T cells. This second report adds: Thymus tissue was removed during corrective cardiac surgery. Both thymic and peripheral blood repertoires showed apparently biased V and J usage. Related work showed strongly overlapping thymic repertoires across unrelated individuals.

V and J are TRBV5-1 and TRBJ1-4; D is unclear. The sequenced material came from thymocytes. The sequence was collected from a girl less than two years old with a congenital heart defect. In nucleotides, the CDR3 is TGCGCCAGCAGCCCGGGAACAGACGATACTAATGAAAAACTGTTTTTT. It encodes CASSPGTDDTNEKLFF.